One and the same sample provided the 23 T cell receptor beta chains below, sequenced in a study of blood T cell repertoires in COVID-19. Clones were read by immunoSEQ multiplex PCR, and TCRdb kept only the in-frame ones, dropping some. This sample has under 200,000 clones, with more than 75% found just once. Input material: peripheral blood. The receptors shown here come from a woman aged 65 to 85 with COVID-19, enrolled during active disease.

The chain joins TRBV11-2 to TRBJ2-3, with D tentatively TRBD2 (5 bases). Trimming shortened V by 5 bases and J by 3 bases, and 12 bases separated the two germline ends. The CDR3 length is 14 residues. The V gene's germline CDR1 is SGHAT and CDR2 FQNNGV. This chain's CDR3 is CASSQAGWTDTQYF. As DNA, the CDR3 is TGTGCCAGCAGCCAGGCGGGTTGGACAGATACGCAGTATTTT.

The CDR3 DNA is TGTGCCAGCAGCAAAGTAACCGGGGCCTACAATGAGCAGTTCTTC. This codes for CASSKVTGAYNEQFF. The J gene is TRBJ2-1, the V gene TRBV21-1; no check of the table's D call, TRBD2, against the DNA was made. TRBV21-1 has pseudogene status. The CDR3 has 15 amino acids.

This clone showed up just a few times. The rearrangement uses TRBV10-3 and TRBJ2-3; 15 positions match TRBD2. The CDR3 is 15 amino acids. Trimming at V came to 6 bases and at J to 4 bases, leaving 2 bases not matched to a gene. Germline CDR1 reads ENHRY; CDR2 reads SYGVKD. CDR3 in amino acids: CAISGTSGGPDTQYF. CDR3 in DNA: TGTGCCATCAGCGGGACTAGCGGGGGGCCAGATACGCAGTATTTT.

V and J are TRBV6-1 and TRBJ2-1, with 8 bases that match TRBD2. V was pared by 1 base and J by 2 bases, with 1 base of the junction left unmatched. Germline V gene data show CDR1 as MNHNS and CDR2 as SASEGT. CDR3 length equals 15 residues. The CDR3 nucleotides read TGTGCCAGCAGTGAAGGGGGACTAGCCTACAATGAGCAGTTCTTC. This sequence encodes CASSEGGLAYNEQFF.

The rearrangement joins TRBV11-2 to TRBJ2-1; 14 bases align to TRBD2. J gave up 1 base and V 5 bases, and 10 bases lay outside the gene matches. CDR1 SGHAT and CDR2 FQNNGV come from the germline V gene. The CDR3 length is 19 residues. CDR3 nucleotides: TGTGCCAGCAGCCCTACCCTTGGGACTAGCGGGGGTTCCTACAATGAGCAGTTCTTC. This translates into CASSPTLGTSGGSYNEQFF.

The chain combines TRBV6-4 with TRBJ1-4; 7 nucleotides agree with TRBD1. The CDR3 totals 15 residues. Germline V lookup: CDR1 MRHNA, CDR2 SNTAGT. J lost 5 bases, V lost 6 bases, and 9 bases had no gene match. The CDR3 region has the DNA TGTGCCAGCAGCCCGTCCGGGACAGTAAATGAAAAACTGTTTTTT. The encoded protein is CASSPSGTVNEKLFF.

The chain uses TRBV4-2 and TRBJ2-3; TRBD2 agrees at 11 bases. V was clipped by 1 base and J by 2 bases; unmatched bases: 5. Germline CDR1 reads LGHNA; CDR2 reads YNFKEQ. This CDR3 has 17 residues. CDR3: CASSQGVAGGFTDTQYF. The CDR3, as DNA: TGTGCCAGCAGCCAAGGTGTAGCGGGGGGGTTCACAGATACGCAGTATTTT.

This sequence joins TRBV3-1 (or the pseudogene TRBV3-2) and TRBJ2-5; D is undetermined. The germline CDR1 and CDR2 sequences are LGHDT and YNNKEL (reference sequence). The V and J ends lost 5 bases and 5 bases respectively, with 21 bases between them. This CDR3 contains 16 residues. The CDR3 reads CASSFSSLRPGETQYF. Here the CDR3 DNA reads TGTGCCAGCAGCTTCAGCTCCTTGCGGCCTGGGGAGACCCAGTACTTC.

The chain joins TRBV3-1 (or the pseudogene TRBV3-2) to TRBJ1-1; a possible D gene is TRBD1 (5 bases). The V end was cut by 6 bases, the J end by 0 bases, with 11 bases between. This CDR3 contains 14 residues. The germline V gene has CDR1 LGHDT and CDR2 YNNKEL (reference sequence). The CDR3 here is CASSQQTVNTEAFF. CDR3 DNA: TGTGCCAGCAGTCAACAGACAGTGAACACTGAAGCTTTCTTT.

The J gene is TRBJ2-2, the V gene TRBV3-1 (or the pseudogene TRBV3-2); D unresolved. V dropped 5 bases and J dropped 3 bases, with 13 bases sitting between them. The CDR3 is made up of 15 amino acids. The germline V gene encodes CDR1 LGHDT and CDR2 YNNKEL (reference sequence). CDR3 sequence (DNA): TGTGCCAGCAGCTATGGGCGACCGGACACCGGGGAGCTGTTTTTT. Translation gives CASSYGRPDTGELFF.

This rearrangement joins TRBV9 to TRBJ1-1; D may be TRBD1 (5 bases). V shed 3 bases and J shed 5 bases, with 17 bases lying between them. This CDR3 has 15 amino acids. The germline V gene has CDR1 SGDLS and CDR2 YYNGEE. CDR3 protein: CASSERPGERTEAFF. CDR3 DNA: TGTGCCAGCAGCGAACGGCCGGGGGAAAGGACTGAAGCTTTCTTT.

This rearrangement joins TRBV2 to TRBJ1-2, with TRBD1 matching over 7 bases. CDR3 length: 13 residues. From germline, CDR1 is SNHLY and CDR2 FYNNEI. The V gene end was trimmed by 4 bases and the J gene end by 2 bases; junction bases not matched to a gene: 1. The CDR3 protein is CASSGDSNYGYTF. The CDR3 DNA reads TGTGCCAGCAGTGGGGACAGCAACTATGGCTACACCTTC.

The V and J genes are TRBV3-1 (or the pseudogene TRBV3-2) and TRBJ1-1; possibly TRBD1 for D (6 bases). Trimming cost V 3 bases and J 7 bases, with 12 bases left between them. CDR1 LGHDT and CDR2 YNNKEL come from the germline V gene (reference sequence). The CDR3 covers 13 residues. The CDR3 coding sequence is TGTGCCAGCAGCCAGAGGACAGTCCTTGAAGCTTTCTTT. This translates into CASSQRTVLEAFF.

The chain joins TRBV24-1 to TRBJ2-1; D gene ambiguous. Germline CDR1 KGHDR, CDR2 SFDVKD. Between the trimmed V and J ends, which lost 7 bases and 0 bases, there was a span of 12 bases. The CDR3 loop spans 15 amino acids. The CDR3 reads CATSNDLSSYNEQFF. The CDR3 coding sequence is TGTGCCACCAGCAACGACTTAAGCTCCTACAATGAGCAGTTCTTC.

This sequence joins TRBV14 and TRBJ1-2; D gene ambiguous. Trimming took off 10 bases at V and 4 bases at J, with 10 bases between the two ends. Germline CDR1 and CDR2: SGHDN and FVKESK. The CDR3 sequence is 11 residues long. CDR3 nucleotide sequence: TGTGCCACCTACCCCGCCTATGGCTACACCTTC. This translates into CATYPAYGYTF.

The chain recombines TRBV5-1 with TRBJ2-1, with D tentatively TRBD1 (5 bases). V was trimmed by 0 bases and J by 6 bases, leaving 13 bases between them. CDR3 length: 15 amino acids. Germline CDR1 SGHRS, CDR2 YFSETQ. Here the CDR3 reads CASSLAPRDGNEQFF. The DNA of the CDR3 is TGCGCCAGCAGCTTGGCCCCCAGGGATGGCAATGAGCAGTTCTTC.

The genes are TRBV7-8 and TRBJ2-5, with 14 nucleotides matching TRBD2. From germline, CDR1 is SGHVS and CDR2 FQNEAQ. This CDR3 comprises 16 residues. V trimming: 4 bases; J trimming: 6 bases; junction bases outside the gene matches: 7. CDR3: CASSYPTSGGAKTQYF. CDR3 DNA sequence: TGTGCCAGCAGCTACCCGACTAGCGGGGGGGCAAAGACCCAGTACTTC.

This sequence joins TRBV18 and TRBJ1-6; D unclear. Trimming left V 6 bases short and J 7 bases short, with 13 bases between. CDR1 is KGHSH, CDR2 LQKENI, per germline. The CDR3 has 14 residues. The CDR3 DNA is TGTGCCAGCTCTCCCGATACATTGAATTCACCCCTCCACTTT. It is translated as CASSPDTLNSPLHF. Full variable domain (missing parts from reference TRBV18 and TRBJ1-6): NAGVMQNPRHLVRRRGQEARLRCSPMKGHSHVYWYRQLPEEGLKFMVYLQKENIIDESGMPKERFSAEFPKEGPSILRIQQVVRGDSAAYFCASSPDTLNSPLHFGNGTRLTVT.

This chain uses TRBV5-1 with TRBJ1-1; D not certain. Germline V gene lookup returns CDR1 SGHRS and CDR2 YFSETQ. This CDR3 is built from 14 residues. Trimming pared 2 bases from V and 1 base from J, leaving 9 bases between. CDR3 in amino acids: CASSFGGGNTEAFF. CDR3 DNA sequence: TGCGCCAGCAGCTTCGGAGGAGGGAACACTGAAGCTTTCTTT.

In its sample, this clone was seen a few times. The chain carries TRBV5-4 and TRBJ2-5; D unclear. The CDR3 sequence is 13 residues long. V lost 0 bases to trimming and J lost 7 bases, with 10 bases between them. The germline CDR1 and CDR2 sequences are SGHNT and YYREEE (reference sequence). The CDR3 DNA reads TGTGCCAGCAGCTTGGATACGAGAGGGACCCAGTACTTC. It codes for CASSLDTRGTQYF.

The chain couples TRBV10-3 to TRBJ2-1, with TRBD1 matching 7 bases. The CDR3 has 13 residues. CDR1 and CDR2 from the germline V gene are ENHRY and SYGVKD. V dropped 10 bases and J dropped 4; count of bases not matched to a gene: 7. This chain's CDR3 is CATTGVRYNEQFF. As DNA, the CDR3 is TGTGCCACCACAGGGGTACGATACAATGAGCAGTTCTTC.

The chain recombines TRBV4-1 with TRBJ1-5; D might be TRBD1 (5 bases). CDR1 is MGHRA and CDR2 is YSYEKL in the germline V gene. CDR3 length equals 16 residues. Between the trimmed V and J ends, which lost 0 bases and 3 bases, there was a span of 12 bases. This CDR3 is CASSQDGAQINQPQHF. The CDR3 region has the DNA TGCGCCAGCAGCCAAGATGGGGCGCAGATCAATCAGCCCCAGCATTTT.

The rearrangement links TRBV19 to TRBJ1-2; weak D call: TRBD1 (6 bases). V shed 5 bases and J shed 7 bases, with 11 bases lying between them. Germline V gene lookup returns CDR1 LNHDA and CDR2 SQIVND (reference sequence). The CDR3 is 12 residues long. Here the CDR3 DNA reads TGTGCCAGTAGTCCTCGAGGGGGTGGCTACACCTTC. Amino acid sequence: CASSPRGGGYTF.